The 32 T cell receptor beta chains below come from one sample, sequenced in a study of beta chain features in type 1 diabetes. As every portion of the isolated RNA was reverse transcribed, the sequencing read expressed TCRB transcripts. Produced via immunoSEQ multiplex PCR; TCRdb's table is partial and in-frame only. Of about 160,000 clones detected, approximately 9% appear once; the ten largest clones hold over 2%. Sequencing used central memory CD4+ T cells from blood. These receptors all come from a woman aged 18 to 35 in good health.

The rearrangement links TRBV7-2 to TRBJ1-1; D call uncertain. Germline CDR1 reads SGHTA; CDR2 reads FQGNSA. This CDR3 has 13 amino acids. Deletions cut 5 bases from V and 2 bases from J, with 9 bases between. Here the CDR3 reads CASSPTINTEAFF. In nucleotides, the CDR3 is TGTGCCAGCAGCCCCACAATAAACACTGAAGCTTTCTTT.

This chain links TRBV5-6 with TRBJ2-2; D possibly corresponds to TRBD1 (6 bases). V was cut by 6 bases and J by 8 bases, with 8 bases left in between. Germline lookup yields CDR1 SGHDT and CDR2 YYEEEE. CDR3 length equals 11 residues. Here the CDR3 DNA reads TGTGCCAGCATCGGGACAGGGGAGCTGTTTTTT. Encoded protein: CASIGTGELFF.

The chain combines TRBV18 with TRBJ2-7; TRBD2 aligns across 12 bases. The CDR3 spans 14 residues. The trim removed 3 bases at V and 5 bases at J, leaving 2 bases unmatched. CDR1 KGHSH and CDR2 LQKENI come from the germline V gene. This CDR3 is CASSPGLAGNEQYF. The CDR3 DNA follows: TGTGCCAGCTCACCTGGACTAGCGGGAAACGAGCAGTACTTC.

This clone was picked up a small number of times. The chain couples TRBV15 to TRBJ2-3, with D perhaps matching TRBD2 (5 bases). Germline lookup yields CDR1 LNHNV and CDR2 YYDKDF (reference sequence). V was clipped by 5 bases and J by 0 bases, with 12 bases between them. The CDR3 spans 15 residues. The CDR3 is CATSGIASSTDTQYF. CDR3 DNA sequence: TGTGCCACCAGCGGTATAGCGTCCAGCACAGATACGCAGTATTTT.

This clone was counted a few times. The V and J genes are TRBV5-1 and TRBJ2-3, with 13 positions matching TRBD2. The CDR3 spans 14 residues. The germline gives CDR1 SGHRS, CDR2 YFSETQ. J gave up 4 bases and V 5 bases, and 1 base lay outside the gene matches. The CDR3 nucleotides are TGCGCCAGCAGAGGACTAGCGGGGGCAGATACGCAGTATTTT. The encoded protein is CASRGLAGADTQYF. The variable domain in full, with the rest retrieved from reference TRBV5-1 and TRBJ2-3, is KAGVTQTPRYLIKTRGQQVTLSCSPISGHRSVSWYQQTPGQGLQFLFEYFSETQRNKGNFPGRFSGRQFSNSRSEMNVSTLELGDSALYLCASRGLAGADTQYFGPGTRLTVL.

A few counts support this clone. The chain carries TRBV15 and TRBJ1-4; D not resolved. The V gene's germline CDR1 is LNHNV and CDR2 YYDKDF (reference sequence). The germline V and J ends were trimmed by 3 bases and 7 bases, with 12 bases remaining between them. This CDR3 is built from 14 residues. This chain's CDR3 is CATSSPEEGEKLFF. The CDR3 region has the DNA TGTGCCACCAGCAGTCCCGAGGAGGGTGAAAAACTGTTTTTT.

This sequence joins TRBV18 and TRBJ1-5; the D gene is possibly TRBD1 (6 bases). The CDR3 is made up of 14 amino acids. Deletions cut 6 bases from V and 4 bases from J, with 13 bases between. The germline V gene has CDR1 KGHSH and CDR2 LQKENI. The CDR3 protein is CASSVGQQNQPQHF. The CDR3 nucleotides are TGTGCCAGCTCCGTCGGACAGCAAAATCAGCCCCAGCATTTT.

The J gene is TRBJ1-2, the V gene TRBV5-1, with 12 bases matching TRBD1. The V segment lost 4 bases and the J segment 1 base; nucleotides outside the gene matches: 5. CDR1 SGHRS and CDR2 YFSETQ come from the germline V gene. The length of the CDR3 is 16 residues. The CDR3 is CASSLGTGGINYGYTF. For the CDR3, the DNA is TGCGCCAGCAGCCTCGGGACAGGGGGCATTAACTATGGCTACACCTTC.

In nucleotides, the CDR3 is TGTGCCAGCAGTGGGGTGACGAGGGGAGGGTACGGGGAGCTGTTTTTT. Protein product: CASSGVTRGGYGELFF. V and J are TRBV6-1 and TRBJ2-2; TRBD2 matches at 7 bases. The CDR3 is made up of 16 amino acids. Germline V gene sequence: CDR1 MNHNS, CDR2 SASEGT. The junction had 12 bases not matched to a gene; V was cut back by 4 bases and J by 7 bases.

J is TRBJ2-6 and V is TRBV2, with D possibly matching TRBD2 (7 bases). The CDR3 extends over 18 amino acids. V lost 8 bases and J 2 bases, leaving 22 bases between the germline ends. Per the germline V gene, CDR1 is SNHLY and CDR2 is FYNNEI. CDR3 sequence (DNA): TGTGCCAGCTGGGGGGGGCACGCGGGGCTCGCTGGGGCCAACGTCCTGACTTTC. Amino acids: CASWGGHAGLAGANVLTF.

This sequence joins TRBV11-2 and TRBJ2-7; D ambiguous. This CDR3 comprises 15 residues. Germline V gene sequence: CDR1 SGHAT, CDR2 FQNNGV. V lost 1 base to trimming and J lost 2 bases, with 12 bases between them. DNA of the CDR3: TGTGCCAGCAGCTTAGGAGGAAGTTTCGCCTACGAGCAGTACTTC. Protein sequence: CASSLGGSFAYEQYF. The variable domain in full, with the rest retrieved from reference TRBV11-2 and TRBJ2-7, is EAGVAQSPRYKIIEKRQSVAFWCNPISGHATLYWYQQILGQGPKLLIQFQNNGVVDDSQLPKDRFSAERLKGVDSTLKIQPAKLEDSAVYLCASSLGGSFAYEQYFGPGTRLTVT.

CDR3 residues: CASSLTGEGYGYTF. CDR3 bases: TGTGCCAGCAGCTTAACAGGGGAAGGCTATGGCTACACCTTC. V usage is TRBV5-4 and J usage is TRBJ1-2; 7 bases match TRBD1. With 2 bases clipped from V and 4 bases from J, the junction kept 5 bases outside the gene matches. Germline V gives CDR1 SGHNT, CDR2 YYREEE (reference sequence). CDR3 length equals 14 residues.

The V and J genes are TRBV6-1 and TRBJ2-1; perhaps TRBD2 as D (5 bases). V dropped 2 bases and J dropped 2 bases, with 13 bases sitting between them. The CDR3 runs 16 residues. Looked up from germline, CDR1 is MNHNS and CDR2 is SASEGT. CDR3 coding DNA: TGTGCCAGCAGTGAATACCGGGGAAGGACCTACAATGAGCAGTTCTTC. Its protein product is CASSEYRGRTYNEQFF.

The chain combines TRBV7-9 with TRBJ2-4, with D perhaps TRBD2 (6 bases). Trimming cost V 3 bases and J 6 bases, with 15 bases left between them. Per germline, CDR1 SEHNR and CDR2 FQNEAQ (reference sequence). The CDR3 consists of 15 residues. The CDR3 is CASSLERVGGNIQYF. The CDR3 DNA sequence: TGTGCCAGCAGCTTGGAAAGGGTCGGGGGAAACATTCAGTACTTC.

This clone was seen many times. J is TRBJ2-1 and V is TRBV4-1, with a possible D match to TRBD1 (6 bases). Germline CDR1 reads MGHRA; CDR2 reads YSYEKL. The CDR3 spans 17 residues. Trimming shortened V by 0 bases and J by 8 bases, and 20 bases separated the two germline ends. The CDR3 region has the DNA TGCGCCAGCAGCCAAGATGCGAGGACAGCCTTTAGGGATGAGCAGTTCTTC. Translating it yields CASSQDARTAFRDEQFF.

This clone was picked up many times. This chain connects TRBV5-4 to TRBJ2-7; 8 nucleotides match TRBD2. CDR3 length: 15 amino acids. Germline CDR1 and CDR2: SGHNT and YYREEE (reference sequence). Trimming took 2 bases from V and 2 from J; bases not matched to a gene: 6. CDR3 bases: TGTGCCAGCAGCTTCGGGAGCGGGGGTCCCTACGAGCAGTACTTC. The encoded protein is CASSFGSGGPYEQYF. Variable domain in full (rest from reference TRBV5-4 and TRBJ2-7): ETGVTQSPTHLIKTRGQQVTLRCSSQSGHNTVSWYQQALGQGPQFIFQYYREEENGRGNFPPRFSGLQFPNYSSELNVNALELDDSALYLCASSFGSGGPYEQYFGPGTRLTVT.

This clone has more than one count but fewer than ten. The chain has TRBV27 and TRBJ1-1, with TRBD1 matching 11 bases. With 5 bases clipped from V and 6 bases from J, the junction kept 8 bases outside the gene matches. The CDR3 has 15 residues. Germline CDR1 reads MNHEY; CDR2 reads SMNVEV (reference sequence). The CDR3 is CASSAGDRGSPEAFF. The CDR3 DNA reads TGTGCCAGCAGTGCAGGGGACAGGGGGTCCCCTGAAGCTTTCTTT.

The rearrangement joins TRBV6-5 to TRBJ1-1; maybe TRBD1 (5 bases). V lost 6 bases and J 0 bases, leaving 8 bases between the germline ends. Germline-derived CDR1 and CDR2 are MNHEY and SVGAGI. CDR3 length equals 13 residues. The CDR3 loop is CASRRTMNTEAFF. In nucleotides, the CDR3 is TGTGCCAGCAGGAGGACAATGAACACTGAAGCTTTCTTT.

This clone was counted a few times. The chain uses TRBV2 and TRBJ1-2; D may be TRBD1 (6 bases). CDR1 SNHLY and CDR2 FYNNEI come from the germline V gene. V was pared by 10 bases and J by 4 bases, with 16 bases between. The CDR3 totals 13 residues. The CDR3 DNA sequence: TGTGCCACCTCCAAGGGACAAGGCTATGGCTACACCTTC. This encodes CATSKGQGYGYTF.

This clone was seen a handful of times. V is TRBV15 and J is TRBJ1-5; TRBD1 is a possible D gene (5 bases). The ends were cut back, 8 bases at V and 1 base at J, with 12 bases in the middle. The CDR3 loop spans 14 amino acids. Germline loops: CDR1 LNHNV, CDR2 YYDKDF (reference sequence). Here the CDR3 DNA reads TGTGCCACCTGCCGGGCAGGGAGCAATCAGCCCCAGCATTTT. Translated: CATCRAGSNQPQHF.

V and J are TRBV30 and TRBJ1-4; weak D call: TRBD1 (6 bases). The CDR3 length is 13 residues. V lost 0 bases and J lost 8, with 10 bases in between. The germline gives CDR1 GTSNPN, CDR2 SVGIG (reference sequence). The CDR3 spells CAWSVQGGEKLFF. In DNA, the CDR3 is TGTGCCTGGAGTGTACAGGGAGGGGAAAAACTGTTTTTT.

The table lists this clone with many counts. The V and J genes are TRBV29-1 and TRBJ2-3; D is perhaps TRBD1 (5 bases). With 4 bases removed from V and 2 bases from J, the gap between germline ends came to 10 bases. This CDR3 is 13 amino acids long. Germline CDR1 SQVTM, CDR2 ANQGSEA. The CDR3 nucleotides read TGCAGCGTTGGTCAGGGCGTCACAGATACGCAGTATTTT. Translation: CSVGQGVTDTQYF.

The V call is TRBV2, the J call TRBJ2-1; 9 positions agree with TRBD2. Germline CDR1 is SNHLY and CDR2 is FYNNEI. The CDR3 is 15 residues long. Trimming at V came to 6 bases and at J to 5 bases, leaving 8 bases not matched to a gene. CDR3 in amino acids: CASSGDAGGNNEQFF. CDR3 bases: TGTGCCAGCAGCGGGGACGCGGGGGGGAACAATGAGCAGTTCTTC.

This clone showed up just a few times. The chain is built from TRBV7-9 and TRBJ2-7; no clear D gene. Germline CDR1 reads SEHNR; CDR2 reads FQNEAQ (reference sequence). V lost 5 bases to trimming and J lost 5 bases, with 16 bases between them. The CDR3 covers 14 residues. This chain's CDR3 is CASSESARLNEQYF. The DNA of the CDR3 is TGTGCCAGCAGCGAAAGCGCTCGGCTAAACGAGCAGTACTTC. The full variable domain, with the rest looked up from reference TRBV7-9 and TRBJ2-7, is DTGVSQNPRHKITKRGQNVTFRCDPISEHNRLYWYRQTLGQGPEFLTYFQNEAQLEKSRLLSDRFSAERPKGSFSTLEIQRTEQGDSAMYLCASSESARLNEQYFGPGTRLTVT.

Comment on this clone: Other nucleotide sequences from this sample produce the same CDR3. CDR3 loop: CASSTSGDQETQYF. The DNA of the CDR3 is TGCGCCAGCAGTACTAGCGGGGACCAAGAGACCCAGTACTTC. The J gene is TRBJ2-5, the V gene TRBV5-1, with 10 bases identical to TRBD2. J was trimmed by 0 bases and V by 5 bases; bases with no gene match: 1. The CDR3 is 14 residues long. Germline CDR1 SGHRS, CDR2 YFSETQ.

A few counts support this clone. V usage is TRBV7-9 and J usage is TRBJ1-3, with D unclear. V shed 1 base and J shed 2 bases, with 9 bases lying between them. Germline CDR1 is SEHNR and CDR2 is FQNEAQ (reference sequence). The CDR3 consists of 15 residues. CDR3 loop: CASSLEAGAGNTIYF. CDR3 nucleotide sequence: TGTGCCAGCAGCTTAGAGGCGGGAGCTGGAAACACCATATATTTT.

This clone was seen only a few times. The chain couples TRBV5-4 to TRBJ2-1, with D unclear. Germline-derived CDR1 and CDR2 are SGHNT and YYREEE (reference sequence). Trimming removed 3 bases at V and 10 bases at J, with 14 bases between. The length of the CDR3 is 13 residues. The CDR3 nucleotides read TGTGCCAGCAGCTATGACTTGCATCGCGAGCAGTTCTTC. Its translation is CASSYDLHREQFF.

The chain recombines TRBV5-1 with TRBJ2-3; TRBD1 is a possible D gene (6 bases). Germline CDR1 SGHRS, CDR2 YFSETQ. CDR3 size: 16 residues. Trimming removed 0 bases from V and 4 bases from J, with 15 bases in between. DNA of the CDR3: TGCGCCAGCAGCTTGGCAGGGTGGAAGGGGGCAGATACGCAGTATTTT. Translation: CASSLAGWKGADTQYF.

The chain joins TRBV19 to TRBJ2-1, with D tentatively TRBD2 (5 bases). The CDR3 totals 16 residues. Germline-derived CDR1 and CDR2 are LNHDA and SQIVND (reference sequence). V lost 3 bases to trimming and J lost 4 bases, with 16 bases between them. The CDR3, as DNA: TGTGCCAGTAGTATCCGCCCGACGGGGAGATACAATGAGCAGTTCTTC. Protein product: CASSIRPTGRYNEQFF.

This clone was detected a few times. The chain combines TRBV4-3 with TRBJ1-4, with D possibly matching TRBD1 (5 bases). This CDR3 has 14 residues. Trimming left V 4 bases short and J 8 bases short, with 14 bases between. Germline-derived CDR1 and CDR2 are LGHNA and YSLEER. CDR3 sequence reads: CASSPRVVEEKLFF. The CDR3 nucleotides read TGCGCCAGCAGCCCCAGGGTTGTGGAGGAAAAACTGTTTTTT.

V is TRBV7-2 and J is TRBJ1-2; TRBD1 is a possible D gene (5 bases). The V end lost 2 bases, the J end lost 7 bases, and 14 bases lay between the germline ends. This CDR3 is built from 14 residues. The germline V gene has CDR1 SGHTA and CDR2 FQGNSA. The CDR3 loop is CASSLNGQGSGYTF. The CDR3 DNA reads as TGTGCCAGCAGCTTAAATGGGCAGGGAAGTGGCTACACCTTC. Based on the CDR3 plus reference TRBV7-2 and TRBJ1-2, the full variable domain is GAGVSQSPSNKVTEKGKDVELRCDPISGHTALYWYRQSLGQGLEFLIYFQGNSAPDKSGLPSDRFSAERTGGSVSTLTIQRTQQEDSAVYLCASSLNGQGSGYTFGSGTRLTVV.

Only a few counts were recorded for this clone. This sequence joins TRBV18 and TRBJ2-5; D is perhaps TRBD1 (5 bases). There are 15 residues in the CDR3. V dropped 3 bases and J dropped 2 bases, with 13 bases sitting between them. CDR1 is KGHSH and CDR2 is LQKENI in the germline V gene. CDR3 bases: TGTGCCAGCTCACCGTTGGGGCAGAAGCAAGAGACCCAGTACTTC. Amino acids: CASSPLGQKQETQYF.